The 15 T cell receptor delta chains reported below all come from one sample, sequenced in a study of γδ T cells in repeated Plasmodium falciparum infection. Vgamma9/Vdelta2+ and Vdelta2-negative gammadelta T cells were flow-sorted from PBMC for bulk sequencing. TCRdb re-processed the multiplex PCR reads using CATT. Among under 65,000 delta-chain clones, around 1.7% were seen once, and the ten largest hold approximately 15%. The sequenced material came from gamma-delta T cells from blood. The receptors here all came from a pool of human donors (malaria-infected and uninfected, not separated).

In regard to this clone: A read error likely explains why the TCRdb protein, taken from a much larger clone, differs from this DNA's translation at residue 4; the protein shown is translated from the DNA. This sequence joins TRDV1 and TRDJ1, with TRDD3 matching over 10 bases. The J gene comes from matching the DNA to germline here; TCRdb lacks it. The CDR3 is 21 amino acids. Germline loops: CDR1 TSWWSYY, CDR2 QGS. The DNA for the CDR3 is TGTGCTCTTGAGGAAATGAACACCGGGGGATACGCAGTAAGGTACACCGATAAACTCATCTTT. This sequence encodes CALEEMNTGGYAVRYTDKLIF.

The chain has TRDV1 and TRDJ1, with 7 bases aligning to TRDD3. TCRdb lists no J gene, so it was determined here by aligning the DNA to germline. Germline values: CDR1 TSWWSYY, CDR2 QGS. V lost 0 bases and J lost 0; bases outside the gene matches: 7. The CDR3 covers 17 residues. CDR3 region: CALGELGGMSDTDKLIF. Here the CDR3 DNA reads TGTGCTCTTGGGGAACTAGGGGGGATGTCCGACACCGATAAACTCATCTTT.

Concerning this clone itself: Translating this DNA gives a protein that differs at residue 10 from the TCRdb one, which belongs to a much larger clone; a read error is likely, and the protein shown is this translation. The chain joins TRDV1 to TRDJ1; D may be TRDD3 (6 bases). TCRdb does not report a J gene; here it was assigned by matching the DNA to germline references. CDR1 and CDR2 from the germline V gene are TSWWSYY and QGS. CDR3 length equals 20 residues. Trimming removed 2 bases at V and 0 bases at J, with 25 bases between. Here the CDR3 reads CALGENRLYRWGLHTDKLIF. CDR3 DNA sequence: TGTGCTCTTGGGGAAAACCGGCTCTACCGCTGGGGACTCCACACCGATAAACTCATCTTT.

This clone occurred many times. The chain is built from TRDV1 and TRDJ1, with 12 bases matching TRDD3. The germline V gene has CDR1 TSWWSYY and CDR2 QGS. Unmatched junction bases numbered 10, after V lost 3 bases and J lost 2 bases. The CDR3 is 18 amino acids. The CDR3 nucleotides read TGTGCTCTTGGGGAGTACCACAACTGGGGGATACCGACCGATAAACTCATCTTT. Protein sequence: CALGEYHNWGIPTDKLIF.

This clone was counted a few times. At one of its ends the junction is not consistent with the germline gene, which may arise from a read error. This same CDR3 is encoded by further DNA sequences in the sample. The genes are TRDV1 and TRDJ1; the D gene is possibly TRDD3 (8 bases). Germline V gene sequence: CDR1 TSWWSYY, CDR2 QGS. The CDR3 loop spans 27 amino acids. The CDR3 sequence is CALGELHPLRFLPYWGSPSFHIGKLIF. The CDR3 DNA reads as TGCGCTCTTGGGGAACTCCACCCTTTAAGGTTCCTGCCTTACTGGGGGTCCCCTTCCTTTCACATCGGGAAACTCATCTTT.

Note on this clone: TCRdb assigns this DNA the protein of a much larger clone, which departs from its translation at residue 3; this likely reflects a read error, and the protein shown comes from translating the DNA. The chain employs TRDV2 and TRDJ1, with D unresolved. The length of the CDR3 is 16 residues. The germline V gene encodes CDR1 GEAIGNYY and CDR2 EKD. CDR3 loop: CARDTEGWTYTDKLIF. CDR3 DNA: TGTGCCCGTGACACCGAAGGTTGGACGTACACCGATAAACTCATCTTT.

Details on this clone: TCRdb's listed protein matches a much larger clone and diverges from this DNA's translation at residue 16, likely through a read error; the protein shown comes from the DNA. CDR3 region: CALGVSFFFLQGGYASDKLIF. CDR3 nucleotides: TGTGCTCTTGGGGTCTCCTTCTTCTTCCTACAAGGGGGATACGCGAGCGATAAACTCATCTTT. V is TRDV1 and J is TRDJ1; 10 positions match TRDD3. TCRdb records no J gene; here it was assigned by comparing the DNA to germline. The CDR3 covers 21 residues. The V segment lost 4 bases and the J segment 4 bases; nucleotides outside the gene matches: 24. CDR1 TSWWSYY and CDR2 QGS come from the germline V gene.

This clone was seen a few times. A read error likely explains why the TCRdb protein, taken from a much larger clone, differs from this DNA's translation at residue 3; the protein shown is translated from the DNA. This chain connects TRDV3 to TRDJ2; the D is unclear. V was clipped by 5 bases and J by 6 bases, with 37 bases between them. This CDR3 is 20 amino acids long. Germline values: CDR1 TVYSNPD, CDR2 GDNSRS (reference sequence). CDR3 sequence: CAPYSPTAGFIRSLAAQLFF. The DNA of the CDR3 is TGTGCCCCCTATTCACCAACTGCTGGATTTATCAGAAGTCTGGCAGCACAACTCTTCTTT. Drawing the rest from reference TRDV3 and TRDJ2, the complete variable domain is CDKVTQSSPDQTVASGSEVVLLCTYDTVYSNPDLFWYRIRPDYSFQFVFYGDNSRSEGADFTQGRFSVKHILTQKAFHLVISPVRTEDSATYYCAPYSPTAGFIRSLAAQLFFGKGTQLIVEP.

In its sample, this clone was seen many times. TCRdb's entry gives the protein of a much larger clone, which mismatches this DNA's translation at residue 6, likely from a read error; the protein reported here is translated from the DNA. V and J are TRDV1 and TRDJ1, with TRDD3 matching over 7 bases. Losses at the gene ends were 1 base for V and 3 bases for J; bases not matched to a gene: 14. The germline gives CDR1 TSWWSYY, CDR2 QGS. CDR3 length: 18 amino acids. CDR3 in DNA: TGTGCTCTTGGGGAACCAACGGGTTCAGGATACGGAGCCGATAAACTCATCTTT. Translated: CALGEPTGSGYGADKLIF.

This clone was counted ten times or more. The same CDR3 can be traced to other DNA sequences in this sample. The CDR3 coding sequence is TGTGCTCTTGGGGAATCTTTTCCTGCGCGAGTACCGGGGATTGGCCCCTGGGACACCCGACAGATGTTTTTC. Protein sequence: CALGESFPARVPGIGPWDTRQMFF. The chain joins TRDV1 to TRDJ3, with a tentative D call TRDD3 (6 bases). Trimming left V 2 bases short and J 2 bases short, with 31 bases between. Germline CDR1 and CDR2: TSWWSYY and QGS. The length of the CDR3 is 24 residues.

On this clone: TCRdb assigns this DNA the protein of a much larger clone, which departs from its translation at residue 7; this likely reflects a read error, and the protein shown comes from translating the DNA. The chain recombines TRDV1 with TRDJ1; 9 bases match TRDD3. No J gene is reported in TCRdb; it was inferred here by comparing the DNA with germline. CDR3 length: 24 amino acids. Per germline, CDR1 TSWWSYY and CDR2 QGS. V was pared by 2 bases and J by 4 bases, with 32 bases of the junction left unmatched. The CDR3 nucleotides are TGTGCTCTTGGGGAAGTCCCCAAGAAAGTACACTGGGGGACACGATTGTTTAACATCGATAAACTCATCTTT. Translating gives CALGEVPKKVHWGTRLFNIDKLIF.

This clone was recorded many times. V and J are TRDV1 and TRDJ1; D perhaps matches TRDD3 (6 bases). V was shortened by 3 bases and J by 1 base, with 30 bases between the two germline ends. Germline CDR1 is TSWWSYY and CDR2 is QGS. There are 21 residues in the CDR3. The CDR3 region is CALGEPLGWGPRGVSTDKLIF. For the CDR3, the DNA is TGTGCTCTTGGGGAGCCCCTCGGATGGGGGCCTCGAGGGGTGAGCACCGATAAACTCATCTTT.

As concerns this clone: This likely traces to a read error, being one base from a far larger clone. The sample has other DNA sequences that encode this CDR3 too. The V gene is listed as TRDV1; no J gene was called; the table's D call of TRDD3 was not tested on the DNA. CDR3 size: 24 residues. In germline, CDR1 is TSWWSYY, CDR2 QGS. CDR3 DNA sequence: TGTGCTCTTGGGAAGCCCCATTCCTACTGGGGTACTGGGGGATACGGAAACAAGGCAGCACAGCTCTTCTTT. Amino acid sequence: CALGKPHSYWGTGGYGNKAAQLFF.

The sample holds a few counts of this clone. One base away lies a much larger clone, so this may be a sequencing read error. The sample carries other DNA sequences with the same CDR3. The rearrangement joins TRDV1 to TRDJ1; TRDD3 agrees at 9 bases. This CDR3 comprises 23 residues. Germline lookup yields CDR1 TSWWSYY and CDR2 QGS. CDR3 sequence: CALGEHFLRRYWGNLRHTDKLIF. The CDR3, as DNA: TGCGCTCTTGGGGAACATTTCCTACGAAGGTACTGGGGGAATTTACGACACACCGATAAACTCATCTTT.

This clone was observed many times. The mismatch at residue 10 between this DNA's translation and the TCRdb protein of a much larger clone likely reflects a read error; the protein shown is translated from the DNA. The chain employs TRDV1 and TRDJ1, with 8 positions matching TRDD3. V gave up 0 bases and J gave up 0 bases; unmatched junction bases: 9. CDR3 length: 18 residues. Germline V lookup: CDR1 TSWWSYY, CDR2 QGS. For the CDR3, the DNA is TGTGCTCTTGGGGAACTAGAACTGGGGGGTTTATACACCGATAAACTCATCTTT. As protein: CALGELELGGLYTDKLIF.